Following are 15 T cell receptor beta chains from one sample sequenced in a study of T cell responses to AZD1222 COVID-19 vaccine. The assay was immunoSEQ multiplex PCR, and TCRdb's table has in-frame clones only and misses some. The sample lists roughly 120,000 clones; approximately 86% were seen once. Sequenced here: peripheral blood, sampled on day 0 of AZD1222 vaccination. The receptors derive from an adult in good health.

The chain has TRBV14 and TRBJ1-2; no clear D gene. CDR1 SGHDN and CDR2 FVKESK come from the germline V gene. V was clipped by 1 base and J by 4 bases, with 10 bases between them. The CDR3 is made up of 14 amino acids. CDR3: CASSQAAVVYGYTF. CDR3 DNA: TGTGCCAGCAGCCAAGCGGCCGTAGTCTATGGCTACACCTTC.

This clone was seen a single time. This chain links TRBV6-6 with TRBJ1-5, with D maybe TRBD1 (6 bases). Germline V gene lookup returns CDR1 MNHNY and CDR2 SVGAGI (reference sequence). This CDR3 spans 15 amino acids. Trimming took 6 bases from V and 0 from J, leaving 12 bases between them. As DNA, the CDR3 is TGTGCCAGCAGGCTGGACAGCGATAGCAATCAGCCCCAGCATTTT. Its protein is CASRLDSDSNQPQHF.

The V call is TRBV7-2, the J call TRBJ2-3, with 7 bases matching TRBD1. There are 14 residues in the CDR3. The V gene end was trimmed by 5 bases and the J gene end by 1 base; junction bases not matched to a gene: 3. Germline lookup yields CDR1 SGHTA and CDR2 FQGNSA. CDR3 in amino acids: CASSNGQGTDTQYF. CDR3 nucleotides: TGTGCCAGCAGCAACGGACAGGGCACAGATACGCAGTATTTT.

V gene TRBV6-5 combines with J gene TRBJ1-1, with no clear D. The germline V gene has CDR1 MNHEY and CDR2 SVGAGI. Trimming took 8 bases from V and 0 from J, leaving 13 bases between them. CDR3 size: 14 residues. CDR3 in amino acids: CASRTAVMNTEAFF. Here the CDR3 DNA reads TGTGCCAGCCGTACGGCGGTTATGAACACTGAAGCTTTCTTT.

The V call is TRBV30, the J call TRBJ2-3; tentatively, D is TRBD1 (5 bases). The length of the CDR3 is 14 residues. Between the trimmed V and J ends, which lost 7 bases and 0 bases, there was a span of 14 bases. The germline V gene encodes CDR1 GTSNPN and CDR2 SVGIG (reference sequence). The CDR3 spells CASPKGVSTDTQYF. The CDR3 bases are TGTGCCTCACCAAAAGGGGTTAGCACAGATACGCAGTATTTT.

CDR3 DNA: TGTGCCAGCAGTTTACTCGAATTGGGACAGGGAGAGGGAGGCTACACCTTC. The encoded protein is CASSLLELGQGEGGYTF. The J gene is TRBJ1-2, the V gene TRBV28; 9 bases align to TRBD1. V was clipped by 2 bases and J by 8 bases; unmatched bases: 15. Germline values: CDR1 MDHEN, CDR2 SYDVKM. The CDR3 consists of 17 residues.

This chain joins TRBV24-1 and TRBJ2-7; 7 bases match TRBD2. J gave up 2 bases and V 4 bases, and 7 bases lay outside the gene matches. Germline V lookup: CDR1 KGHDR, CDR2 SFDVKD. This CDR3 spans 15 amino acids. CDR3: CATSDSSGTAYEQYF. CDR3 sequence (DNA): TGTGCCACCAGTGACTCCAGCGGGACCGCCTACGAGCAGTACTTC.

A few counts support this clone. The J gene is TRBJ1-2, the V gene TRBV2; the D gene is possibly TRBD1 (6 bases). Deletions cut 5 bases from V and 8 bases from J, with 15 bases between. The germline gives CDR1 SNHLY, CDR2 FYNNEI. The CDR3 is made up of 13 amino acids. CDR3 protein: CASSPETGSGYTF. The CDR3 region has the DNA TGTGCCAGCAGTCCGGAGACAGGCAGCGGCTACACCTTC.

Note on this clone: Other DNA sequences in this specimen translate into the identical CDR3. The chain has TRBV29-1 and TRBJ1-1, with 7 bases aligning to TRBD1. Germline-derived CDR1 and CDR2 are SQVTM and ANQGSEA. J was trimmed by 3 bases and V by 4 bases; bases with no gene match: 2. The CDR3 is made up of 12 amino acids. The CDR3 loop reads CSVGTGDTEAFF. In nucleotides, the CDR3 is TGCAGCGTTGGCACAGGGGACACTGAAGCTTTCTTT.

This clone was detected only a few times. The chain carries TRBV12-5 and TRBJ1-3; a possible D gene is TRBD1 (5 bases). The CDR3 consists of 15 residues. The V gene's germline CDR1 is LGHNT and CDR2 FRNRAP. The V end lost 7 bases, the J end lost 3 bases, and 16 bases lay between the germline ends. CDR3 coding DNA: TGTGCTAGTGCTCCCCCCGGCGACAGTGGAAACACCATATATTTT. Amino acids: CASAPPGDSGNTIYF.

V is TRBV7-8 and J is TRBJ1-2; tentative D call: TRBD1 (5 bases). This CDR3 comprises 15 residues. Germline V CDR1 and CDR2: SGHVS, FQNEAQ. Trimming took 5 bases from V and 8 from J, leaving 21 bases between them. Here the CDR3 reads CASSATRDRPSGYTF. The DNA for the CDR3 is TGTGCCAGCAGCGCAACTAGGGACCGACCCTCGGGCTACACCTTC.

V gene TRBV7-9 combines with J gene TRBJ1-3, with 7 bases fitting TRBD1. V shed 5 bases, J shed 0 bases, and the junction held 10 bases outside the gene matches. The CDR3 loop spans 17 amino acids. Germline V gene sequence: CDR1 SEHNR, CDR2 FQNEAQ (reference sequence). CDR3 in DNA: TGTGCCAGCAGCCCCAGCCGACAGGGAAACTCTGGAAACACCATATATTTT. This translates into CASSPSRQGNSGNTIYF.

This clone was counted a few times. The chain joins TRBV11-3 to TRBJ2-2; no clear D. Trimming pared 5 bases from V and 4 bases from J, leaving 8 bases between. The CDR3 consists of 13 residues. Germline assignment: CDR1 SGHNT and CDR2 YENEEA. CDR3 in DNA: TGTGCCAGCAGCACCGACGGCACCGGGGAGCTGTTTTTT. This encodes CASSTDGTGELFF.

This clone was detected a few times. The rearrangement joins TRBV7-9 to TRBJ1-1, with D unclear. This CDR3 is 14 amino acids long. V lost 3 bases to trimming and J lost 4 bases, with 12 bases between them. In germline, CDR1 is SEHNR, CDR2 FQNEAQ (reference sequence). DNA for the CDR3: TGTGCCAGCAGCTTGAGAGGAGACGGCACTGAAGCTTTCTTT. Translating gives CASSLRGDGTEAFF.

DNA for the CDR3: TGTGCCAGCAGCTTGACCTCCTCCTACGAGCAGTACTTC. Translated, it gives CASSLTSSYEQYF. The chain joins TRBV7-2 to TRBJ2-7, with no clear D. The V gene lost 3 bases and the J gene lost 0 bases, with 6 bases spanning the gap. Germline CDR1 and CDR2: SGHTA and FQGNSA. The CDR3 runs to 13 residues. The variable domain in full, completed from reference TRBV7-2 and TRBJ2-7, reads GAGVSQSPSNKVTEKGKDVELRCDPISGHTALYWYRQSLGQGLEFLIYFQGNSAPDKSGLPSDRFSAERTGGSVSTLTIQRTQQEDSAVYLCASSLTSSYEQYFGPGTRLTVT.